This T cell receptor beta chain was identified during a study of blood T cell repertoires in COVID-19. Whole-study context: Samples came from the United States, Italy and Spain, spanning acute and convalescent COVID-19. From T cells, B-cell-depleted T cells, or PBMCs came the material, which was cDNA or gDNA.

CDR1 and CDR2 from the germline V gene are MDHEN and SYDVKM. The CDR3 spans 15 residues. Trimming left V 2 bases short and J 0 bases short, with 8 bases between. Per the original methods: Reference gene primers were amplified, and this amplification served to estimate nucleated cell counts. Sequenced by immunoSEQ multiplex PCR; TCRdb stores in-frame clones only, minus some. Clone size and V and J calls were adopted from that table, with D and trimming inferred from the DNA. The sample holds approximately 77,000 clones; approximately 80% are singletons and the top ten take 15% to 20%. The source material was peripheral blood. The V call is TRBV28, the J call TRBJ1-5; no firm D call. This TCR was recovered from a woman between 55 and 75 years old with acute or convalescent COVID-19. This chain's CDR3 is CASSLIGDSNQPQHF. The CDR3 DNA reads TGTGCCAGCAGTTTAATCGGAGATAGCAATCAGCCCCAGCATTTT.